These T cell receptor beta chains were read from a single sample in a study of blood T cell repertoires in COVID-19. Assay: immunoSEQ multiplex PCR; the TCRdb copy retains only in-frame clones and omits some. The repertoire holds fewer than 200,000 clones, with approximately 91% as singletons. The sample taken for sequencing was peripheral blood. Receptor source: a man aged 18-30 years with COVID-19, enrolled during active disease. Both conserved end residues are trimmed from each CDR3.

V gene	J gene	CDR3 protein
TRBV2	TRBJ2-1	ASDGSGTAYNEQF
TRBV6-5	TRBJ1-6	ASSSLGAGNSPLH
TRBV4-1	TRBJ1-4	ASSQALGGPTNEKLL
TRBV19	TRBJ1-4	ASREDGINEKLF
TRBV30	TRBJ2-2	AWRHSGRGNTGELF
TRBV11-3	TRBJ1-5	ASSRGPWGSNQPQH
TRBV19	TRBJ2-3	ASGRQGGPTDTQY
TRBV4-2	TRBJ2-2	ASSQDLRQDYTGELF
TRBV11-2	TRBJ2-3	ASSKDMTTDTQY
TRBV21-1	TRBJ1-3	ASSTTGDSGNTIY
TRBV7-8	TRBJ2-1	ASSPRLATYNEQF
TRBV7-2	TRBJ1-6	ASSTGFGGYNSPLH
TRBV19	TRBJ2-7	ASSIGGQGYEQY
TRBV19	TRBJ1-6	ASSIQGVSPLH
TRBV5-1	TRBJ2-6	ASSLGGLAASGANVLT
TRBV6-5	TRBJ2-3	ASSYWSGQGTDTQY
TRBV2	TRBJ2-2	ASSERTVKNTGELF
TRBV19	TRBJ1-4	ASSLQDTPGEKLL
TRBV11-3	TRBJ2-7	ASSLDGGEGDEQY
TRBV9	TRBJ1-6	ASSATGVGSPLH
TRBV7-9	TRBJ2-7	ASSPRYGSSYEQY
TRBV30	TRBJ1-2	AWMGTETNYGYT
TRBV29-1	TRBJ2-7	SVVFSVSYEQY
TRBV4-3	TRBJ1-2	ASSHAQTGAFAYGYT